Presented here are 14 T cell receptor beta chains from one specimen sequenced in a study of T-cell memory formation after mild COVID-19. TCRdb re-called the 5' RACE reads through MiXCR, storing one row per CDR3 protein. Altogether about 360,000 distinct CDR3 sequences are present, roughly an eighth being singletons, with the ten largest covering about 22%. Sequenced input: PBMCs or a T cell subset sorted from them (not recorded which). The receptors were gathered from a man aged 18 to 29 who had mild COVID-19 (a few samples of this study predate the infection). Cell type and time point are not known.

The sample holds a few counts of this clonotype. The rearrangement uses TRBV6-5 and TRBJ2-5; 10 bases are shared with TRBD1. The trim removed 5 bases at V and 5 bases at J, leaving 8 bases unmatched. The CDR3 runs to 15 residues. Germline CDR1 reads MNHEY; CDR2 reads SVGAGI. CDR3 sequence reads: CASSQDRGRGETQYF. The CDR3 nucleotides read TGTGCCAGCAGTCAAGACAGGGGGCGCGGTGAGACCCAGTACTTC.

This clonotype was counted ten times or more. This rearrangement joins TRBV12-3 or TRBV12-4 to TRBJ2-1; 11 nucleotides line up with TRBD2. The CDR3 is 15 residues long. V shed 2 bases, J shed 6 bases, and the junction held 3 bases outside the gene matches. CDR3 nucleotide sequence: TGTGCCAGCAGTTTAATAGCGGGGGGGCGCAATGAGCAGTTCTTC. Its translation: CASSLIAGGRNEQFF.

This clonotype occurred a few times. The V gene is TRBV10-3, the J gene TRBJ2-3; TRBD2 matches at 12 bases. The CDR3 is 15 residues long. CDR1 and CDR2 (germline): ENHRY, SYGVKD. J gave up 1 base and V 6 bases, and 2 bases lay outside the gene matches. Here the CDR3 reads CAISRTSGGTDTQYF. CDR3 DNA: TGTGCCATCAGCCGGACTAGCGGGGGCACAGATACGCAGTATTTT.

The chain uses TRBV7-2 and TRBJ1-2; 9 bases match TRBD1. The CDR3 has 15 amino acids. Germline V lookup: CDR1 SGHTA, CDR2 FQGNSA. V was pared by 1 base and J by 4 bases, with 4 bases of the junction left unmatched. CDR3 sequence reads: CASSLDRGRVYGYTF. CDR3 nucleotide sequence: TGTGCCAGCAGCTTAGACAGGGGGCGGGTCTATGGCTACACCTTC.

There are a few counts of this clonotype. The rearrangement uses TRBV7-2 and TRBJ1-1, with 10 nucleotides matching TRBD1. CDR1 is SGHTA and CDR2 is FQGNSA in the germline V gene. The CDR3 spans 14 residues. J was trimmed by 4 bases and V by 3 bases; bases with no gene match: 2. The CDR3 protein is CASSFGQGVTEAFF. CDR3 sequence (DNA): TGTGCCAGCAGCTTTGGACAGGGGGTCACTGAAGCTTTCTTT.

Many counts were recorded for this clonotype. The J gene is TRBJ2-7, the V gene TRBV5-1, with no clear D. Germline CDR1 reads SGHRS; CDR2 reads YFSETQ. Deletions cut 1 base from V and 0 bases from J, with 8 bases between. CDR3 length: 14 residues. In DNA form, the CDR3 reads TGCGCCAGCAGCTTGTCGCCGAGCTCCTACGAGCAGTACTTC. Translated: CASSLSPSSYEQYF. Full variable domain (outside the CDR3, taken from reference TRBV5-1 and TRBJ2-7): KAGVTQTPRYLIKTRGQQVTLSCSPISGHRSVSWYQQTPGQGLQFLFEYFSETQRNKGNFPGRFSGRQFSNSRSEMNVSTLELGDSALYLCASSLSPSSYEQYFGPGTRLTVT.

This clonotype was seen repeatedly, ten times or more. The chain employs TRBV5-1 and TRBJ2-7; 8 bases are shared with TRBD1. Germline V lookup: CDR1 SGHRS, CDR2 YFSETQ. The CDR3 loop spans 14 amino acids. The J segment lost 3 bases and the V segment lost 1 base, leaving 3 bases of the junction unmatched. The CDR3 loop is CASSLRDRGYEQYV. DNA for the CDR3: TGCGCCAGCAGCTTGAGAGACAGGGGCTACGAGCAGTACGTC.

The V and J genes are TRBV4-1 and TRBJ2-7, with 8 bases lining up with TRBD1. Germline-derived CDR1 and CDR2 are MGHRA and YSYEKL. V lost 4 bases and J lost 3; bases outside the gene matches: 8. The length of the CDR3 is 15 residues. CDR3 sequence (DNA): TGCGCCAGCAGCCCAGGGGGCGCGGAAGACTACGAGCAGTACGTC. Translation: CASSPGGAEDYEQYV.

The V call is TRBV4-3, the J call TRBJ1-2; D gene uncertain. CDR1 and CDR2 (germline): LGHNA, YSLEER. V dropped 3 bases and J dropped 0 bases, with 14 bases sitting between them. This CDR3 has 16 residues. In nucleotides, the CDR3 is TGCGCCAGCAGCCATGCTACGGACGGGGCTAACTATGGCTACACCTTC. Protein product: CASSHATDGANYGYTF.

The V call is TRBV11-2, the J call TRBJ1-5; weak D call: TRBD1 (5 bases). The germline V gene encodes CDR1 SGHAT and CDR2 FQNNGV. The CDR3 consists of 16 residues. Trimming stripped 0 bases from V and 3 bases from J, with 12 bases between. CDR3: CASSLDSRVNNQPQHF. The CDR3, as DNA: TGTGCCAGCAGCTTAGACAGCAGGGTGAACAATCAGCCCCAGCATTTT.

This clonotype has ten or more counts. The chain joins TRBV2 to TRBJ2-7; no reliable D call. This CDR3 comprises 13 residues. The V gene lost 7 bases and the J gene lost 2 bases, with 12 bases spanning the gap. Per the germline V gene, CDR1 is SNHLY and CDR2 is FYNNEI. CDR3 in amino acids: CASIQTPTYEQYF. In DNA form, the CDR3 reads TGTGCCAGCATCCAGACACCTACCTACGAGCAGTACTTC.

This sequence joins TRBV7-2 and TRBJ1-1; 7 nucleotides align to TRBD1. The CDR3 is made up of 14 amino acids. Unmatched junction bases numbered 8, after V lost 6 bases and J lost 4 bases. Per germline, CDR1 SGHTA and CDR2 FQGNSA. CDR3 amino acids: CASRRDRVGTEAFF. The CDR3, as DNA: TGTGCCAGCAGGCGCGACAGGGTCGGCACTGAAGCTTTCTTT.

This clonotype turned up a few times. The chain uses TRBV6-2 or TRBV6-3 and TRBJ2-3; TRBD2 aligns across 9 bases. CDR3 length: 17 residues. J lost 2 bases, V lost 6 bases, and 12 bases had no gene match. Germline V gives CDR1 MNHEY, CDR2 SVGEGT. CDR3: CASSSVERGVSTDTQYF. The CDR3 DNA reads as TGTGCCAGCAGCAGCGTGGAGCGGGGGGTTTCCACAGATACGCAGTATTTT.

This clonotype has ten or more counts. The V call is TRBV10-3, the J call TRBJ2-7; TRBD1 is a possible D gene (5 bases). The V gene lost 3 bases and the J gene lost 4 bases, with 10 bases spanning the gap. There are 13 residues in the CDR3. The germline gives CDR1 ENHRY, CDR2 SYGVKD. The CDR3 DNA sequence: TGTGCCATCAGTGACCCGAAGGGGTACGAGCAGTACTTC. As protein: CAISDPKGYEQYF.